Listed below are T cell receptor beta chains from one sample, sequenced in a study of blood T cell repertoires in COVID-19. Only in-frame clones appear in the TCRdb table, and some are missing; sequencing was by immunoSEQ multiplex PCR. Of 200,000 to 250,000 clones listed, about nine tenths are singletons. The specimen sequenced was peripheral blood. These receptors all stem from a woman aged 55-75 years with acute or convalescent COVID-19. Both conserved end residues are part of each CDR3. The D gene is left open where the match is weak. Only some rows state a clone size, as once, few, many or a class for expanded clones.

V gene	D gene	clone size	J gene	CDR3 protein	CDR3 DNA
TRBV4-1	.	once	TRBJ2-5	CASSQRPGDEETQYF	TGCGCCAGCAGCCAAAGGCCGGGAGACGAGGAGACCCAGTACTTC
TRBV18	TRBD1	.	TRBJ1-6	CASSPTLVGQGNNSPLHF	TGTGCCAGCTCACCCACATTGGTTGGACAGGGGAATAATTCACCCCTCCACTTT
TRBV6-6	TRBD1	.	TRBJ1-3	CASSYQQGSSGNTIYF	TGTGCCAGCAGTTATCAACAGGGGAGCTCTGGAAACACCATATATTTT
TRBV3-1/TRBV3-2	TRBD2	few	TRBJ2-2	CASSLLGRTSGNTGELFF	TGTGCCAGCAGCCTCTTAGGGAGGACTAGCGGTAACACCGGGGAGCTGTTTTTT
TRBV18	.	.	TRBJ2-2	CASSLMQGTANTGELFF	TGTGCCAGCTCGCTAATGCAGGGTACGGCGAACACCGGGGAGCTGTTTTTT
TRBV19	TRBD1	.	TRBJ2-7	CASSEGTGSSYEQYF	TGTGCCAGTAGTGAGGGGACAGGGAGCTCCTACGAGCAGTACTTC
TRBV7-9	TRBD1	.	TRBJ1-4	CASNFRTGDEEKLFF	TGTGCCAGCAACTTTAGGACAGGGGACGAAGAAAAACTGTTTTTT
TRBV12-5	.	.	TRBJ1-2	CASGLGGAGYTF	TGTGCTAGTGGTTTGGGGGGAGCCGGCTACACCTTC
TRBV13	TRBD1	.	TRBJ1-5	CASSLGSGTGRQPQHF	TGTGCCAGCAGCTTGGGGAGTGGGACAGGGAGACAGCCCCAGCATTTT
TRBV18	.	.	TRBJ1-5	CASSPLGGGDSNQPQHF	TGTGCCAGCTCACCCCTGGGAGGGGGGGATAGCAATCAGCCCCAGCATTTT
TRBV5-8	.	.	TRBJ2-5	CATLFGRLPQYF	TGTGCCACCCTCTTTGGCCGCTTGCCCCAGTACTTC
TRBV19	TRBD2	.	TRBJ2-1	CASTASSGGDNEQFF	TGTGCCAGTACTGCGTCTAGCGGGGGGGACAATGAGCAGTTCTTC
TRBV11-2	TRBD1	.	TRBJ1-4	CASSTPDRGLEKLFF	TGTGCCAGCAGCACCCCGGACAGGGGGCTTGAAAAACTGTTTTTT
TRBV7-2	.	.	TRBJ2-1	CASSLQYEQFF	TGTGCCAGCAGCTTACAGTATGAGCAGTTCTTC
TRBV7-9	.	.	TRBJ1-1	CASGGGSRHLNTEAFF	TGTGCCAGTGGGGGAGGTTCAAGGCACTTGAACACTGAAGCTTTCTTT
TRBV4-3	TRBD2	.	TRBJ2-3	CASSQELAGGTDTQYF	TGCGCCAGCAGCCAAGAGCTAGCGGGGGGCACAGATACGCAGTATTTT
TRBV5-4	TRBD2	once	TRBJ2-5	CASSLGLAGGWETQYF	TGTGCCAGCAGCTTGGGGCTAGCGGGGGGCTGGGAGACCCAGTACTTC
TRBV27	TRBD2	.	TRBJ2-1	CASRKGLAGVEQFF	TGTGCCAGCAGAAAGGGGCTAGCGGGAGTTGAGCAGTTCTTC
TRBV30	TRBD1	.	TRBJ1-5	CAWGMTGARGQPQHF	TGTGCCTGGGGTATGACAGGGGCAAGGGGACAGCCCCAGCATTTT